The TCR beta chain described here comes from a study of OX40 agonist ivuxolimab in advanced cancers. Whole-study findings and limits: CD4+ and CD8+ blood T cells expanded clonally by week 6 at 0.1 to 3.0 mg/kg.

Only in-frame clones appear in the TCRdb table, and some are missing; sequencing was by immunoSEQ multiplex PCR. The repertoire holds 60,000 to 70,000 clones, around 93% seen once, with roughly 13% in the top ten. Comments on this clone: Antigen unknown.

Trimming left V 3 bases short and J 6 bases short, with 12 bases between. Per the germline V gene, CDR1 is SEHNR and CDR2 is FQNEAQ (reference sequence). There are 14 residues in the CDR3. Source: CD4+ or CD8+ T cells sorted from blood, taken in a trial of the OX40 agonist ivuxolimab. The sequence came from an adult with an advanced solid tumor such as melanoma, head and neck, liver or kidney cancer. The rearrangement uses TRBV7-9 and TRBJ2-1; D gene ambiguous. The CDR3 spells CASSFSPGLNEQFF. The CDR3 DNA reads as TGTGCCAGCAGCTTTAGTCCAGGCCTCAATGAGCAGTTCTTC.